Presented here are 10 T cell receptor beta chains from one specimen sequenced in a study of shared clonotypes between healthy human individuals. TCRdb keeps only in-frame clones here, not all; method: immunoSEQ multiplex PCR. This sample yields around 510,000 clones, of which 95% to 97% are seen a single time; around 0.067% belongs to the top ten. Specimen: naive CD4+ T cells sorted from blood. The subset is: CD45RA+ positively selected. All receptors come from a woman aged 30 to 39 in good health.

The chain couples TRBV5-1 to TRBJ1-1; perhaps TRBD1 as D (6 bases). CDR1 is SGHRS, CDR2 YFSETQ, per germline. CDR3 length equals 13 residues. V lost 5 bases and J lost 1, with 9 bases in between. The DNA for the CDR3 is TGCGCCAGCAGACAGGGACAGAACACTGAAGCTTTCTTT. It codes for CASRQGQNTEAFF. Together with reference TRBV5-1 and TRBJ1-1, the CDR3 gives the full variable domain: KAGVTQTPRYLIKTRGQQVTLSCSPISGHRSVSWYQQTPGQGLQFLFEYFSETQRNKGNFPGRFSGRQFSNSRSEMNVSTLELGDSALYLCASRQGQNTEAFFGQGTRLTVV.

The chain recombines TRBV27 with TRBJ2-6, with D maybe TRBD2 (6 bases). CDR3 length equals 17 residues. V shed 8 bases and J shed 0 bases, with 17 bases lying between them. Germline V gene sequence: CDR1 MNHEY, CDR2 SMNVEV (reference sequence). DNA of the CDR3: TGTGCCAGCGGGAGAGGAGGGCCTCTCTCTGGGGCCAACGTCCTGACTTTC. Encoded protein: CASGRGGPLSGANVLTF.

V and J are TRBV4-1 and TRBJ2-3, with 8 bases fitting TRBD1. The CDR3 length is 16 residues. Trimming removed 6 bases from V and 3 bases from J; junction bases left unmatched: 11. Per the germline V gene, CDR1 is MGHRA and CDR2 is YSYEKL. The CDR3 protein is CASSAGGAGSTDTQYF. CDR3 sequence (DNA): TGCGCCAGCAGTGCAGGGGGCGCGGGTAGTACAGATACGCAGTATTTT.

The chain recombines TRBV6-1 with TRBJ1-3; maybe TRBD1 (6 bases). CDR1 is MNHNS and CDR2 is SASEGT in the germline V gene. V was cut by 5 bases and J by 4 bases, with 15 bases left in between. This CDR3 is 15 amino acids long. CDR3 region: CASSNRPQGGNTIYF. Written as DNA, the CDR3 is TGTGCCAGCAGTAACCGGCCCCAGGGGGGAAACACCATATATTTT.

V usage is TRBV6-5 and J usage is TRBJ1-1; D not resolved. V was trimmed by 5 bases and J by 2 bases, leaving 9 bases between them. Germline V gives CDR1 MNHEY, CDR2 SVGAGI. CDR3 size: 13 residues. CDR3 loop: CASSLEDNTEAFF. CDR3 in DNA: TGTGCCAGCAGTCTGGAGGACAACACTGAAGCTTTCTTT.

The rearrangement links TRBV9 to TRBJ1-1; D perhaps matches TRBD1 (5 bases). Trimming took off 0 bases at V and 6 bases at J, with 18 bases between the two ends. Looked up from germline, CDR1 is SGDLS and CDR2 is YYNGEE. The CDR3 runs to 16 residues. The CDR3 loop is CASSVAETDYLSEAFF. In DNA, the CDR3 is TGTGCCAGCAGCGTAGCTGAGACAGACTACCTATCTGAAGCTTTCTTT.

The chain combines TRBV11-2 with TRBJ2-7; TRBD2 aligns across 7 bases. Germline V gene data show CDR1 as SGHAT and CDR2 as FQNNGV. V lost 1 base, J lost 12 bases, and 9 bases stayed unmatched. The CDR3 length is 13 residues. The CDR3: CASSLAPAGVSYF. The CDR3 DNA is TGTGCCAGCAGCTTAGCTCCCGCGGGAGTGTCGTACTTC. The full variable domain, rest sourced from reference TRBV11-2 and TRBJ2-7, is EAGVAQSPRYKIIEKRQSVAFWCNPISGHATLYWYQQILGQGPKLLIQFQNNGVVDDSQLPKDRFSAERLKGVDSTLKIQPAKLEDSAVYLCASSLAPAGVSYFGPGTRLTVT.

In regard to this clone: The sample carries other DNA sequences with the same CDR3. This chain uses TRBV18 with TRBJ2-7; D is uncertain. CDR1 is KGHSH and CDR2 is LQKENI in the germline V gene. This CDR3 region has 11 residues. With 1 base removed from V and 5 bases from J, the gap between germline ends came to 3 bases. The CDR3 loop is CASSPRDEQYF. The CDR3, as DNA: TGTGCCAGCTCACCACGGGACGAGCAGTACTTC.

V usage is TRBV27 and J usage is TRBJ2-1; 11 nucleotides match TRBD2. Germline V gives CDR1 MNHEY, CDR2 SMNVEV (reference sequence). The CDR3 loop spans 18 amino acids. The V segment lost 5 bases and the J segment 4 bases; nucleotides outside the gene matches: 13. Here the CDR3 reads CASSARPKTSGVYNEQFF. The CDR3 nucleotides are TGTGCCAGCAGTGCACGACCTAAGACTAGCGGGGTTTACAATGAGCAGTTCTTC.

The chain recombines TRBV18 with TRBJ1-2; 7 bases align to TRBD1. Germline assignment: CDR1 KGHSH and CDR2 LQKENI. The CDR3 is made up of 15 amino acids. V lost 2 bases to trimming and J lost 3 bases; unmatched junction nucleotides: 6. CDR3 nucleotide sequence: TGTGCCAGCTCACCAAACCCGGGACAGTACTATGGCTACACCTTC. Translated: CASSPNPGQYYGYTF.